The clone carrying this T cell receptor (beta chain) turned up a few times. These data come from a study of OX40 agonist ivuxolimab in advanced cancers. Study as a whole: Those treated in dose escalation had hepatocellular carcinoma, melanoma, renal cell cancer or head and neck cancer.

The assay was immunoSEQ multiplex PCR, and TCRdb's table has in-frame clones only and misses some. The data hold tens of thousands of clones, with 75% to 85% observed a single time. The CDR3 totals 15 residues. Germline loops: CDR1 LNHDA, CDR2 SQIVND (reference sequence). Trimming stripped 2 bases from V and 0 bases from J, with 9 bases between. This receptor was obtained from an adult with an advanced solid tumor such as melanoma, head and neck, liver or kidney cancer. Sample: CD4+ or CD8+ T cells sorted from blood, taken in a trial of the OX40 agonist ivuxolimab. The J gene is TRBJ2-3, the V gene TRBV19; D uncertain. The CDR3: CASSISERSTDTQYF. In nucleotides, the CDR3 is TGTGCCAGTAGTATAAGCGAGCGTAGCACAGATACGCAGTATTTT.